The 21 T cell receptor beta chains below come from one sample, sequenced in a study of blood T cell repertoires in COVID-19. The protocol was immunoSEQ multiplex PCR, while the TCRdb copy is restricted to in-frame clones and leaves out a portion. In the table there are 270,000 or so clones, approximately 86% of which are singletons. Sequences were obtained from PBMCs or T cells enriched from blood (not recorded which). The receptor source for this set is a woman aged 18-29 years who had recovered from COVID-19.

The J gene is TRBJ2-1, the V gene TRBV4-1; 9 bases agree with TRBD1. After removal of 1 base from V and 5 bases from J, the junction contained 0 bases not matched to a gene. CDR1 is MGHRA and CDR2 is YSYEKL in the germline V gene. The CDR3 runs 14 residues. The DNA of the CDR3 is TGCGCCAGCAGCCAAGGGACAGGGGACAATGAGCAGTTCTTC. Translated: CASSQGTGDNEQFF.

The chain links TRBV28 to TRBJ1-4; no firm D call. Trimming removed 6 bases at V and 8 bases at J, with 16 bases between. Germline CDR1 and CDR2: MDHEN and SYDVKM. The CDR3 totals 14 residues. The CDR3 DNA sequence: TGTGCCAGCAGACTTTCTTGGTCGTGGGAAAAACTGTTTTTT. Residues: CASRLSWSWEKLFF.

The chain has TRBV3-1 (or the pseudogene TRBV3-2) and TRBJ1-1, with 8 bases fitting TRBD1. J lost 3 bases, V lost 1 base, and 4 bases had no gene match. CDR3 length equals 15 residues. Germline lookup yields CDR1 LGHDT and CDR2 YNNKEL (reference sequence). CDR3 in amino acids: CASSQGRQGYTEAFF. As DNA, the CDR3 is TGTGCCAGCAGCCAAGGCCGACAGGGGTACACTGAAGCTTTCTTT.

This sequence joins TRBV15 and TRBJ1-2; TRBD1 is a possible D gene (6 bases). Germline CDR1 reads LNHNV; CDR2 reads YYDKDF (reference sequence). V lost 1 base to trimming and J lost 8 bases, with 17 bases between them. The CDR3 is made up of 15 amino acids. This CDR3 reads CATSRGNDRIGGYTF. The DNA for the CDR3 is TGTGCCACCAGCAGAGGGAATGACAGGATAGGCGGCTACACCTTC.

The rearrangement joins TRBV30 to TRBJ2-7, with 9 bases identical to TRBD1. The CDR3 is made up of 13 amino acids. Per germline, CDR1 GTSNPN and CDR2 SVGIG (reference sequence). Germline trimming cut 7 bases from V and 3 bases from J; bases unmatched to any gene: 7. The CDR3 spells CASGQGRVYEQYF. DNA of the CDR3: TGTGCCTCCGGACAGGGGAGGGTCTACGAGCAGTACTTC.

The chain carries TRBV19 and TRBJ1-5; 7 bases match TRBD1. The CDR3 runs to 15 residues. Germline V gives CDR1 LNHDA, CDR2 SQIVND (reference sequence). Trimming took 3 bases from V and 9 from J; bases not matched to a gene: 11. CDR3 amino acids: CASSIAQGGHRPQHF. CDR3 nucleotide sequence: TGTGCCAGTAGTATCGCCCAGGGGGGTCATCGGCCCCAGCATTTT.

This CDR3 reads CASSQTGIRSFYGYTF. The CDR3 DNA sequence: TGCGCCAGCAGCCAAACCGGGATCCGATCCTTCTATGGCTACACCTTC. This sequence joins TRBV4-3 and TRBJ1-2; D unresolved. V lost 2 bases to trimming and J lost 4 bases, with 17 bases between them. The CDR3 is 16 residues long. Per germline, CDR1 LGHNA and CDR2 YSLEER.

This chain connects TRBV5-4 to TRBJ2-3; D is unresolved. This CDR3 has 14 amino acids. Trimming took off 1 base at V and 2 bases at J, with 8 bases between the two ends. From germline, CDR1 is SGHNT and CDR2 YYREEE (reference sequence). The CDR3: CASSLFGFTDTQYF. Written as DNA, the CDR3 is TGTGCCAGCAGCTTGTTTGGCTTCACAGATACGCAGTATTTT.

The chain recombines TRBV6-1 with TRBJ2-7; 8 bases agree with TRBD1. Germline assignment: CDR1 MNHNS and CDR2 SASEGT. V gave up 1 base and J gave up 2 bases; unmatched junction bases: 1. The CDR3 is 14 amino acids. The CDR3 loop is CASSEGDRTYEQYF. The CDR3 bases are TGTGCCAGCAGTGAAGGGGACAGGACCTACGAGCAGTACTTC.

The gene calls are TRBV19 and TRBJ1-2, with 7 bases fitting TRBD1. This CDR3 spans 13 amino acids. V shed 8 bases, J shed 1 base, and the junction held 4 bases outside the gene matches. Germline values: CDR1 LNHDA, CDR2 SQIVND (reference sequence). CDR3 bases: TGTGCCAGTCGGGGACAGAATAACTATGGCTACACCTTC. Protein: CASRGQNNYGYTF.

CDR3 loop: CASSLRTVMNTEAFF. The CDR3 coding sequence is TGCGCCAGCAGCCTCCGGACAGTCATGAACACTGAAGCTTTCTTT. This rearrangement joins TRBV4-1 to TRBJ1-1; a possible D gene is TRBD1 (6 bases). V lost 4 bases, J lost 0 bases, and 12 bases lay in between. The CDR3 extends over 15 amino acids. The germline V gene encodes CDR1 MGHRA and CDR2 YSYEKL.

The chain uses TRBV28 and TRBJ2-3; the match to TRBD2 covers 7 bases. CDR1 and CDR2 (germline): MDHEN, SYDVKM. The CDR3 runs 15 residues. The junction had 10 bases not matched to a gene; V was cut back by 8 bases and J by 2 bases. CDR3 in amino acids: CASSRGGIVTDTQYF. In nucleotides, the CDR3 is TGTGCCAGCTCACGGGGAGGGATCGTCACAGATACGCAGTATTTT.

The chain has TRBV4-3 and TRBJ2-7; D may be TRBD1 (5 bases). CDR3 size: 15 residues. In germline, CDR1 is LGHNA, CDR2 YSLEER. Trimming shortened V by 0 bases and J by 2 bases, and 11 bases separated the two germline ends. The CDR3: CASSQEAGWTYEQYF. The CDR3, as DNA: TGCGCCAGCAGCCAAGAGGCAGGGTGGACCTACGAGCAGTACTTC.

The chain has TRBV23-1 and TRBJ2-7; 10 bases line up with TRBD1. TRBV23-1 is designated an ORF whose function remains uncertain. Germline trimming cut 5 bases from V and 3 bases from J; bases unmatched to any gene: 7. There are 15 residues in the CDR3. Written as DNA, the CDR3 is TGCGCCAGCAGTTCTCAGACAGGGGGCAACTACGAGCAGTACTTC. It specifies CASSSQTGGNYEQYF.

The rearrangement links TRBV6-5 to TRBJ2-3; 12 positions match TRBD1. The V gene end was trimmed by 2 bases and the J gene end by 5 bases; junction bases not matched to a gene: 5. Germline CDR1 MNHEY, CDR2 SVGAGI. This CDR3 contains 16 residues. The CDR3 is CASSYPRDRGQDTQYF. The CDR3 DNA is TGTGCCAGCAGTTACCCCCGGGACAGGGGGCAAGATACGCAGTATTTT.

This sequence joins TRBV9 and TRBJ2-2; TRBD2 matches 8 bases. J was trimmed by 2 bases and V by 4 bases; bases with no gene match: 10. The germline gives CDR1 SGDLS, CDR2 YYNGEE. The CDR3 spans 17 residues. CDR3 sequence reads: CASSPSSGGPNTGELFF. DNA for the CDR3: TGTGCCAGCAGCCCTTCAAGCGGGGGTCCCAACACCGGGGAGCTGTTTTTT.

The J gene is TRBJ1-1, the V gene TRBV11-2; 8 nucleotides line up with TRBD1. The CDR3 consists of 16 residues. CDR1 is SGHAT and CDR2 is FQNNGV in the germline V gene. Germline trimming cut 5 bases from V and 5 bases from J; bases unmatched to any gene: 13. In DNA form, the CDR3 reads TGTGCCAGCAGCCCGTATGGTTCACAGGGGGGGACTGAAGCTTTCTTT. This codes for CASSPYGSQGGTEAFF.

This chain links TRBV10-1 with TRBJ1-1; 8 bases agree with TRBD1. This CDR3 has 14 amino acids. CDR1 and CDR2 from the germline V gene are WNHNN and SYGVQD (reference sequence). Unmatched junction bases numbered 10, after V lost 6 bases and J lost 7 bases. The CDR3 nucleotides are TGCGCCAGCAGCCCAGGACAGGGAAACGGTGAAGCTTTCTTT. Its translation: CASSPGQGNGEAFF.

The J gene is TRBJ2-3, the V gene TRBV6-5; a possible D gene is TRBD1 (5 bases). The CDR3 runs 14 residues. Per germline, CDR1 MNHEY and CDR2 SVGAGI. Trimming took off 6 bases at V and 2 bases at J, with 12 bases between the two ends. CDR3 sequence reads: CASSRTQFTDTQYF. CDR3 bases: TGTGCCAGCAGCCGGACACAATTCACAGATACGCAGTATTTT.

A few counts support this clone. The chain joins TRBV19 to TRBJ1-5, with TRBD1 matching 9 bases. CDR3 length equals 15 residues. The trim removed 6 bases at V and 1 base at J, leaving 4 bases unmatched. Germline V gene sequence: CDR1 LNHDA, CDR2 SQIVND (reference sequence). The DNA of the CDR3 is TGTGCCAGTAGAGGACAGGGGCCCAGCAATCAGCCCCAGCATTTT. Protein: CASRGQGPSNQPQHF.

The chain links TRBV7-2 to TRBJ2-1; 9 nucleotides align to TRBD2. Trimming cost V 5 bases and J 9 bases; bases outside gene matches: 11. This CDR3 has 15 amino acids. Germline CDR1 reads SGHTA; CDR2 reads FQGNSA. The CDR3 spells CASSPRREGDGEQFF. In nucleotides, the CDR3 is TGTGCCAGCAGCCCCCGGCGGGAGGGTGACGGTGAGCAGTTCTTC.